Below are 2 T cell receptor beta chains sequenced from a single sample in a study of Tregs in tolerant kidney transplant recipients. The data were produced by immunoSEQ multiplex PCR, yet TCRdb's version contains in-frame clones alone and is incomplete. The specimen's table records some 29,000 clones. Mixed chimerism was transient after nonmyeloablative marrow transplants from related graft donors. Material: CD4+ T cells from blood (PBMCs), obtained 24 months after the transplant. These receptors all come from a human patient who received a combined kidney and bone marrow transplant. Some T cells may possibly be graft donor cells.

Comment on this clone: The read gets to within 3 residues of the CDR3 end, and the germline J gene fills in the rest. The genes are TRBV5-1 and TRBJ2-7, with 8 positions matching TRBD1. The CDR3 is made up of 15 amino acids. Germline assignment: CDR1 SGHRS and CDR2 YFSETQ. Trimming cost V 1 base and J 3 bases; bases outside gene matches: 6. CDR3 loop: CASSLTAGGGYEQYF. The covered CDR3 bases are TGCGCCAGCAGCTTGACGGCAGGGGGCGGCTACGAG.

Worth noting for this clone: Sequencing ends 3 residues short of the CDR3 end; the germline J gene provides the rest. The chain uses TRBV19 and TRBJ1-2; possibly TRBD1 for D (5 bases). Trimming shortened V by 10 bases and J by 1 base, and 16 bases separated the two germline ends. This CDR3 is built from 14 residues. Germline assignment: CDR1 LNHDA and CDR2 SQIVND (reference sequence). The part of the CDR3 DNA that was read is TGTGCCACCAGGGAACGTGGGGTTAACTATGGC. Protein: CATRERGVNYG. The whole CDR3 sequence reads CATRERGVNYGYTF.